These T cell receptor beta chains were read from a single sample in a study of blood T cell repertoires in COVID-19. Sequencing was performed with immunoSEQ multiplex PCR; in TCRdb, only in-frame clones are kept and a portion is missing. The repertoire holds 70,000 to 85,000 clones, under 85% seen once, with 9% in the top ten. Sequencing was carried out using peripheral blood. The receptors stem from a human donor in a cohort sampled during active COVID-19. Each CDR3 is given with its conserved first and last residue. A D gene is named only where the DNA matches it firmly. Expanded clones are given a class, and other clones once, few, many or no size at all.

size: NA; D: TRBD2; V: TRBV18; J: TRBJ2-1; CDR3: CASSPNGLAGESTRYNEQFF; DNA: TGTGCCAGCTCCCCTAATGGACTAGCGGGAGAATCCACCCGCTACAATGAGCAGTTCTTC
size: NA; D: TRBD1; V: TRBV9; J: TRBJ1-6; CDR3: CASSVTRGGQSSYNSPLHF; DNA: TGTGCCAGCAGCGTAACCCGAGGGGGCCAGAGCTCCTATAATTCACCCCTCCACTTT
size: NA; D: NA; V: TRBV5-4; J: TRBJ2-6; CDR3: CASSPDSSGANVLTF; DNA: TGTGCCAGCAGCCCAGACTCCTCTGGGGCCAACGTCCTGACTTTC
size: NA; D: NA; V: TRBV18; J: TRBJ1-5; CDR3: CASSVSGSGGQPQHF; DNA: TGTGCCAGCTCAGTCTCGGGGTCCGGGGGTCAGCCCCAGCATTTT
size: once; D: TRBD2; V: TRBV7-8; J: TRBJ2-3; CDR3: CASSLRDPGLAGGGTDTQYF; DNA: TGTGCCAGCAGCTTGAGGGATCCGGGACTAGCGGGGGGGGGCACAGATACGCAGTATTTT
size: NA; D: TRBD1; V: TRBV6-5; J: TRBJ2-3; CDR3: CASRRQGADTQYF; DNA: TGTGCCAGCAGACGACAGGGGGCTGATACGCAGTATTTT
size: NA; D: NA; V: TRBV21-1; J: TRBJ1-6; CDR3: CASSKARGCNSPLHF; DNA: TGTGCCAGCAGCAAAGCTCGGGGTTGCAATTCACCCCTCCACTTT
size: NA; D: TRBD1; V: TRBV6-5; J: TRBJ2-7; CDR3: CASSYGQGLYEQYF; DNA: TGTGCCAGCAGTTACGGACAGGGGTTGTACGAGCAGTACTTC
size: few; D: TRBD1; V: TRBV5-4; J: TRBJ1-3; CDR3: CASSSSGGYRNTIYF; DNA: TGTGCCAGCAGCTCCTCAGGGGGCTATAGAAACACCATATATTTT
size: few; D: TRBD1; V: TRBV7-6; J: TRBJ2-2; CDR3: CASSPGQGNTGELFF; DNA: TGTGCCAGCAGCCCGGGACAGGGGAACACCGGGGAGCTGTTTTTT
size: NA; D: TRBD2; V: TRBV11-2; J: TRBJ2-1; CDR3: CASSFGGGRVNEQFF; DNA: TGTGCCAGCAGCTTTGGGGGGGGTCGGGTGAATGAGCAGTTCTTC
size: NA; D: NA; V: TRBV29-1; J: TRBJ1-1; CDR3: CSVFHMNTEAFF; DNA: TGCAGCGTTTTTCACATGAACACTGAAGCTTTCTTT
size: NA; D: TRBD2; V: TRBV4-1; J: TRBJ2-1; CDR3: CASSREGLAGEDEQFF; DNA: TGCGCCAGCAGCCGAGAAGGACTAGCGGGAGAGGATGAGCAGTTCTTC
size: NA; D: TRBD2; V: TRBV9; J: TRBJ2-7; CDR3: CASSAETSGEQYF; DNA: TGTGCCAGCAGCGCCGAGACTAGCGGCGAGCAGTACTTC
size: NA; D: TRBD2; V: TRBV7-2; J: TRBJ2-1; CDR3: CASSRTSGGVRNEQFF; DNA: TGTGCCAGCAGCCGGACTAGCGGGGGGGTGAGGAATGAGCAGTTCTTC
size: once; D: NA; V: TRBV19; J: TRBJ1-4; CDR3: CASSMNFGNEKLFF; DNA: TGTGCCAGTAGTATGAACTTCGGTAATGAAAAACTGTTTTTT
size: once; D: TRBD2; V: TRBV5-1; J: TRBJ2-3; CDR3: CASSTSGGAGDTQYF; DNA: TGCGCCAGCAGCACTAGCGGGGGGGCCGGAGATACGCAGTATTTT
size: NA; D: NA; V: TRBV3-1/TRBV3-2; J: TRBJ2-4; CDR3: CASSQDLALAKNIQYF; DNA: TGTGCCAGCAGCCAGGACTTAGCATTGGCCAAAAACATTCAGTACTTC
size: few; D: TRBD2; V: TRBV9; J: TRBJ2-2; CDR3: CASSVSSGGIGELFF; DNA: TGTGCCAGCAGCGTATCCAGCGGGGGGATCGGGGAGCTGTTTTTT
size: NA; D: TRBD1; V: TRBV19; J: TRBJ1-6; CDR3: CASQGQGYSPLHF; DNA: TGTGCCAGCCAGGGACAGGGATATTCACCCCTCCACTTT
size: NA; D: TRBD1; V: TRBV29-1; J: TRBJ2-7; CDR3: CSVTPRDRSSYEQYF; DNA: TGCAGCGTTACACCCCGGGACAGGAGCTCCTACGAGCAGTACTTC
size: NA; D: NA; V: TRBV6-6; J: TRBJ2-5; CDR3: CASSYGDSQETQYF; DNA: TGTGCCAGCAGTTACGGCGACAGCCAAGAGACCCAGTACTTC
size: NA; D: NA; V: TRBV6-6; J: TRBJ2-7; CDR3: CASSYSAGLDEQYF; DNA: TGTGCCAGCAGTTACTCGGCAGGGCTGGACGAGCAGTACTTC
size: once; D: NA; V: TRBV9; J: TRBJ2-3; CDR3: CASSFRFTDTQYF; DNA: TGTGCCAGCAGCTTCCGGTTCACAGATACGCAGTATTTT
size: NA; D: NA; V: TRBV30; J: TRBJ1-5; CDR3: CAWSSTRGPYSNQPQHF; DNA: TGTGCCTGGAGTTCGACCAGGGGCCCGTATAGCAATCAGCCCCAGCATTTT
size: NA; D: NA; V: TRBV15; J: TRBJ2-1; CDR3: CATSRDLGGKGQFF; DNA: TGTGCCACCAGCAGAGATCTGGGGGGAAAAGGGCAGTTCTTC
size: NA; D: TRBD1; V: TRBV30; J: TRBJ1-5; CDR3: CAWKGGQGGQPQHF; DNA: TGTGCCTGGAAAGGGGGACAGGGAGGCCAGCCCCAGCATTTT
size: NA; D: TRBD2; V: TRBV6-5; J: TRBJ2-3; CDR3: CAMQSGGADTQYF; DNA: TGTGCCATGCAGAGCGGGGGTGCAGATACGCAGTATTTT
size: NA; D: TRBD1; V: TRBV14; J: TRBJ1-2; CDR3: CASSQAGTGFYGYTF; DNA: TGTGCCAGCAGCCAAGCGGGGACAGGTTTTTATGGCTACACCTTC
size: NA; D: TRBD1; V: TRBV28; J: TRBJ2-3; CDR3: CASSRGDRATQYF; DNA: TGTGCCAGCAGCCGAGGGGACAGAGCTACGCAGTATTTT
size: once; D: TRBD2; V: TRBV6-1; J: TRBJ2-3; CDR3: CASSERGGLGTDTQYF; DNA: TGTGCCAGCAGTGAACGGGGGGGGCTCGGCACAGATACGCAGTATTTT
size: NA; D: NA; V: TRBV2; J: TRBJ2-5; CDR3: CASHRDGETQYF; DNA: TGTGCCAGCCACAGGGATGGAGAGACCCAGTACTTC
size: NA; D: NA; V: TRBV6-1; J: TRBJ2-1; CDR3: CASSEYQQFF; DNA: TGTGCCAGCAGTGAATATCAGCAGTTCTTC
size: few; D: TRBD1; V: TRBV14; J: TRBJ1-2; CDR3: CASSQPGQDYGYTF; DNA: TGTGCCAGCAGCCAACCGGGACAGGACTATGGCTACACCTTC
size: NA; D: TRBD1; V: TRBV15; J: TRBJ2-2; CDR3: CATSRFRTGTTGELFF; DNA: TGTGCCACCAGCAGATTTAGGACAGGGACCACCGGGGAGCTGTTTTTT